These 25 T cell receptor beta chains came from one sample sequenced in a study of blood T cell repertoires in COVID-19. The data were produced by immunoSEQ multiplex PCR, yet TCRdb's version contains in-frame clones alone and is incomplete. The sample yields roughly 280,000 clones, approximately 86% seen once. The sequenced material came from peripheral blood. The receptors stem from a man between 25 and 39 years old with active or convalescent COVID-19.

The V and J genes are TRBV14 and TRBJ2-7; D is unresolved. The CDR3 contains 12 residues. V gave up 2 bases and J gave up 1 base, with 3 bases separating them. CDR1 is SGHDN, CDR2 FVKESK, per germline. CDR3 sequence reads: CASSQISYEQYF. In DNA, the CDR3 is TGTGCCAGCAGCCAAATATCCTACGAGCAGTACTTC.

The chain combines TRBV5-1 with TRBJ1-6, with 11 bases that match TRBD1. J lost 7 bases, V lost 4 bases, and 7 bases had no gene match. The CDR3 contains 16 residues. CDR1 and CDR2 from the germline V gene are SGHRS and YFSETQ. The CDR3 protein is CASSPDRGQGNSPLHF. CDR3 nucleotides: TGCGCCAGCAGCCCGGACAGGGGGCAGGGGAATTCACCCCTCCACTTT.

The V gene is TRBV6-5, the J gene TRBJ2-1; TRBD2 agrees at 8 bases. V lost 6 bases and J lost 6; bases outside the gene matches: 10. CDR3 size: 15 residues. Per the germline V gene, CDR1 is MNHEY and CDR2 is SVGAGI. The CDR3: CASRNTSGVFNEQFF. The DNA for the CDR3 is TGTGCCAGCAGAAACACTAGCGGCGTTTTCAATGAGCAGTTCTTC.

The V call is TRBV3-1 (or the pseudogene TRBV3-2), the J call TRBJ1-2, with D perhaps TRBD1 (5 bases). Deletions cut 0 bases from V and 4 bases from J, with 9 bases between. The CDR3 length is 14 residues. The germline gives CDR1 LGHDT, CDR2 YNNKEL (reference sequence). CDR3 residues: CASSQDSRAYGYTF. CDR3 sequence (DNA): TGTGCCAGCAGCCAAGACTCCAGGGCCTATGGCTACACCTTC.

This chain uses TRBV7-8 with TRBJ1-2; D unclear. The CDR3 has 14 amino acids. Germline CDR1 reads SGHVS; CDR2 reads FQNEAQ. V was pared by 5 bases and J by 6 bases, with 16 bases between. CDR3 residues: CASSRLWVQDGYTF. The CDR3 DNA is TGTGCCAGCAGCCGGCTTTGGGTTCAGGATGGCTACACCTTC.

This clone was counted once. The chain is built from TRBV5-1 and TRBJ2-1; D is perhaps TRBD2 (5 bases). Trimming pared 2 bases from V and 12 bases from J, leaving 9 bases between. This CDR3 has 11 amino acids. Germline V gene sequence: CDR1 SGHRS, CDR2 YFSETQ. This chain's CDR3 is CASSFSEGQFF. The CDR3 bases are TGCGCCAGCAGCTTCTCTGAGGGGCAGTTCTTC.

This clone was seen a few times. V is TRBV5-1 and J is TRBJ2-4; 7 bases align to TRBD1. The germline gives CDR1 SGHRS, CDR2 YFSETQ. The trim removed 4 bases at V and 1 base at J, leaving 8 bases unmatched. The CDR3 extends over 16 amino acids. CDR3 in amino acids: CASSLYRQGAKNIQYF. The CDR3 region has the DNA TGCGCCAGCAGCCTGTACAGACAGGGTGCCAAAAACATTCAGTACTTC.

The chain is built from TRBV13 and TRBJ1-3; tentative D call: TRBD1 (5 bases). The length of the CDR3 is 13 residues. Germline V gene lookup returns CDR1 PRHDT and CDR2 FYEKMQ (reference sequence). The V end lost 5 bases, the J end lost 5 bases, and 10 bases lay between the germline ends. The CDR3 nucleotides read TGTGCCAGCAGCCCTCGGGGGAGAAACACCATATATTTT. This sequence encodes CASSPRGRNTIYF. The full variable domain, completed using reference TRBV13 and TRBJ1-3, is AAGVIQSPRHLIKEKRETATLKCYPIPRHDTVYWYQQGPGQDPQFLISFYEKMQSDKGSIPDRFSAQQFSDYHSELNMSSLELGDSALYFCASSPRGRNTIYFGEGSWLTVV.

In this sample, this clone turned up once. The V gene is TRBV2, the J gene TRBJ1-6; 8 bases are a match to TRBD1. Germline loops: CDR1 SNHLY, CDR2 FYNNEI. The trim removed 7 bases at V and 8 bases at J, leaving 10 bases unmatched. The CDR3 covers 15 residues. The CDR3 region is CASKSSGQEHSPLHF. CDR3 sequence (DNA): TGTGCCAGCAAATCTTCGGGACAGGAGCATTCACCCCTCCACTTT.

The chain recombines TRBV27 with TRBJ2-7; perhaps TRBD1 as D (6 bases). V dropped 6 bases and J dropped 3 bases, with 21 bases sitting between them. CDR3 size: 16 residues. CDR1 and CDR2 from the germline V gene are MNHEY and SMNVEV (reference sequence). DNA of the CDR3: TGTGCCAGCAGCGATCTCCCCCCGGACAGAGGCTACGAGCAGTACTTC. It codes for CASSDLPPDRGYEQYF.

The chain combines TRBV5-4 with TRBJ2-6; no clear D. The CDR3 is 13 amino acids. V dropped 1 base and J dropped 3 bases, with 2 bases sitting between them. The germline gives CDR1 SGHNT, CDR2 YYREEE (reference sequence). In DNA, the CDR3 is TGTGCCAGCAGCTTGTATGGGGCCAACGTCCTGACTTTC. This encodes CASSLYGANVLTF.

The V call is TRBV20-1, the J call TRBJ1-5; D remains unclear. The V and J ends lost 3 bases and 2 bases respectively, with 14 bases between them. There are 15 residues in the CDR3. In germline, CDR1 is DFQATT, CDR2 SNEGSKA (reference sequence). Written as DNA, the CDR3 is TGCAGTGCTAGTACCCCCGGTATCGGCAATCAGCCCCAGCATTTT. Protein sequence: CSASTPGIGNQPQHF.

The chain joins TRBV7-3 to TRBJ1-6; D unclear. V was clipped by 3 bases and J by 10 bases, with 7 bases between them. CDR3 length: 12 residues. Per the germline V gene, CDR1 is SGHTA and CDR2 is FQGTGA. CDR3 loop: CASSFPGSPLHF. CDR3 in DNA: TGTGCCAGCAGCTTCCCAGGCTCACCCCTCCACTTT.

The rearrangement uses TRBV6-1 and TRBJ2-1, with D tentatively TRBD1 (5 bases). The germline V gene has CDR1 MNHNS and CDR2 SASEGT. This CDR3 is 16 amino acids long. The V and J ends lost 0 bases and 9 bases respectively, with 18 bases between them. CDR3 region: CASSEAVGQSKGEQFF. CDR3 sequence (DNA): TGTGCCAGCAGTGAAGCCGTGGGGCAGAGTAAGGGTGAGCAGTTCTTC.

The chain combines TRBV30 with TRBJ1-2; 8 positions agree with TRBD1. J gave up 5 bases and V 1 base, and 6 bases lay outside the gene matches. The CDR3 loop spans 14 amino acids. The germline V gene encodes CDR1 GTSNPN and CDR2 SVGIG (reference sequence). CDR3 residues: CAWSDSRTGYGYTF. The CDR3 DNA reads as TGTGCCTGGAGTGATTCAAGGACAGGGTATGGCTACACCTTC.

The chain carries TRBV6-5 and TRBJ1-6, with D possibly TRBD1 on 5 matching bases. The CDR3 contains 15 residues. Germline CDR1 is MNHEY and CDR2 is SVGAGI. Trimming took 6 bases from V and 8 from J, leaving 17 bases between them. The CDR3 DNA is TGTGCCAGCAGCCTAAACGCCCAGGGATATTCACCCCTCCACTTT. Protein product: CASSLNAQGYSPLHF.

This clone was detected once. This sequence joins TRBV28 and TRBJ2-5; D call uncertain. The CDR3 length is 14 residues. Germline V gene lookup returns CDR1 MDHEN and CDR2 SYDVKM. V was shortened by 5 bases and J by 2 bases, with 12 bases between the two germline ends. CDR3 sequence: CASSRSFGQETQYF. Written as DNA, the CDR3 is TGTGCCAGCAGTCGGAGTTTCGGGCAAGAGACCCAGTACTTC.

This clone has more than one count but fewer than ten. The genes are TRBV12-3 or TRBV12-4 and TRBJ2-5; D gene uncertain. V lost 3 bases to trimming and J lost 3 bases, with 8 bases between them. The CDR3 extends over 13 amino acids. The CDR3 loop reads CASSFGSKETQYF. Written as DNA, the CDR3 is TGTGCCAGCAGTTTTGGTAGCAAAGAGACCCAGTACTTC.

The chain combines TRBV5-1 with TRBJ1-5; the D is unclear. CDR1 is SGHRS and CDR2 is YFSETQ in the germline V gene. The V gene lost 0 bases and the J gene lost 4 bases, with 8 bases spanning the gap. CDR3 length: 14 amino acids. The CDR3 sequence is CASSLDPRNQPQHF. The CDR3 nucleotides are TGCGCCAGCAGCTTGGACCCCAGGAATCAGCCCCAGCATTTT.

CDR3 sequence (DNA): TGTGCCAGCAGCCCACTGGGGCAGCCCTCCAATGAGCAGTTCTTC. Translated: CASSPLGQPSNEQFF. The rearrangement links TRBV11-2 to TRBJ2-1, with D maybe TRBD1 (5 bases). Germline V gene sequence: CDR1 SGHAT, CDR2 FQNNGV. V lost 5 bases, J lost 6 bases, and 17 bases lay in between. The CDR3 totals 15 residues.

The rearrangement uses TRBV5-4 and TRBJ2-1; 7 bases align to TRBD2. After removal of 4 bases from V and 4 bases from J, the junction contained 5 bases not matched to a gene. Germline CDR1 and CDR2: SGHNT and YYREEE (reference sequence). The CDR3 sequence is 14 residues long. DNA of the CDR3: TGTGCCAGCAGCGCGGGGGACTCATACAATGAGCAGTTCTTC. Its translation is CASSAGDSYNEQFF.

V usage is TRBV9 and J usage is TRBJ2-3; 8 bases align to TRBD1. The germline V gene has CDR1 SGDLS and CDR2 YYNGEE. Trimming removed 3 bases from V and 10 bases from J; junction bases left unmatched: 7. The CDR3 totals 13 residues. Here the CDR3 reads CASSALDRGAQYF. The CDR3 bases are TGTGCCAGCAGCGCCCTAGACAGGGGCGCGCAGTATTTT.

The V call is TRBV7-9, the J call TRBJ1-1, with D unresolved. V shed 4 bases and J shed 5 bases, with 17 bases lying between them. CDR1 and CDR2 (germline): SEHNR, FQNEAQ (reference sequence). The CDR3 is 15 residues long. The DNA of the CDR3 is TGTGCCAGCAGCTCGAGAGACACGGCGAGAACTGAAGCTTTCTTT. Translating gives CASSSRDTARTEAFF. The variable domain in full, completed from reference TRBV7-9 and TRBJ1-1, reads DTGVSQNPRHKITKRGQNVTFRCDPISEHNRLYWYRQTLGQGPEFLTYFQNEAQLEKSRLLSDRFSAERPKGSFSTLEIQRTEQGDSAMYLCASSSRDTARTEAFFGQGTRLTVV.

This clone showed up just once. The rearrangement links TRBV6-1 to TRBJ1-1, with TRBD1 matching 9 bases. V trimming: 3 bases; J trimming: 6 bases; junction bases outside the gene matches: 5. CDR3 length: 14 residues. CDR1 is MNHNS and CDR2 is SASEGT in the germline V gene. This chain's CDR3 is CASSDRQGGAEAFF. In DNA, the CDR3 is TGTGCCAGCAGTGACAGACAGGGGGGGGCTGAAGCTTTCTTT.

This clone has only a few counts. The chain is built from TRBV2 and TRBJ1-5, with D perhaps TRBD1 (6 bases). Deletions cut 4 bases from V and 0 bases from J, with 10 bases between. Germline loops: CDR1 SNHLY, CDR2 FYNNEI. This CDR3 is 15 amino acids long. CDR3 sequence: CASSVGQYSNQPQHF. CDR3 nucleotides: TGTGCCAGCAGTGTTGGACAGTATAGCAATCAGCCCCAGCATTTT.